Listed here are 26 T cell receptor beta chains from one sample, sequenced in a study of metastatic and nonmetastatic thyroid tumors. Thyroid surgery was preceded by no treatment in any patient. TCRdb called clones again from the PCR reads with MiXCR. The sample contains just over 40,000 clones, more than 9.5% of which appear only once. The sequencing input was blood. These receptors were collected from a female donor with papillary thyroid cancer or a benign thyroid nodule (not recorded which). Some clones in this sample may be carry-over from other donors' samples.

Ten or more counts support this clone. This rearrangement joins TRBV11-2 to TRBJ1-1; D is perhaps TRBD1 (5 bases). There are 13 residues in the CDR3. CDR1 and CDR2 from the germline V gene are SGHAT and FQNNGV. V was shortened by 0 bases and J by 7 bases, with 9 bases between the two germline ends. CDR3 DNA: TGTGCCAGCAGCTTAGAGGGGCGCGGTGAAGCTTTCTTT. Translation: CASSLEGRGEAFF. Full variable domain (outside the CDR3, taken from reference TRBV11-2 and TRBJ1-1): EAGVAQSPRYKIIEKRQSVAFWCNPISGHATLYWYQQILGQGPKLLIQFQNNGVVDDSQLPKDRFSAERLKGVDSTLKIQPAKLEDSAVYLCASSLEGRGEAFFGQGTRLTVV.

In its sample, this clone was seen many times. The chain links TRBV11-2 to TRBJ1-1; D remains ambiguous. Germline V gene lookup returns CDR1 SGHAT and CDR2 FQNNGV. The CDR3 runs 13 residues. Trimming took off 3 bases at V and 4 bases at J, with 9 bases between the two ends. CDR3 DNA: TGTGCCAGCAGCTTCTCGGGTCTCACTGAAGCTTTCTTT. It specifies CASSFSGLTEAFF.

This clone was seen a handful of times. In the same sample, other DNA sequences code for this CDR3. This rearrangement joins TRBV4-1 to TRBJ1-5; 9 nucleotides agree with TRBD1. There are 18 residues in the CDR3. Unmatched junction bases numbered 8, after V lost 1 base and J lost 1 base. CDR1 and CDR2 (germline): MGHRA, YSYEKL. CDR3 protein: CASSQAGTGLRSNQPQHF. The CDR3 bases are TGCGCCAGCAGCCAAGCCGGGACAGGGTTGCGGAGCAATCAGCCCCAGCATTTT.

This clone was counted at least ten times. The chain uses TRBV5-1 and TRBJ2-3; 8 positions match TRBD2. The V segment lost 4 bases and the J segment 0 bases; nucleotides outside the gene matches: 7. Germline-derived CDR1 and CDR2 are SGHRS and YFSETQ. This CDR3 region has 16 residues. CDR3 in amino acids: CASSPTSGKSTDTQYF. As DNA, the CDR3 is TGCGCCAGCAGCCCCACTAGCGGCAAAAGCACAGATACGCAGTATTTT.

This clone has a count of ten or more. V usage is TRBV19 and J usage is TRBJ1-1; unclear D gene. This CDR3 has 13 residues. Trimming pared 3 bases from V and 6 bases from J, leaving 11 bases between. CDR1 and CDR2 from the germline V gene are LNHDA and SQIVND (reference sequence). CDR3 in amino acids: CASSIVVGAEAFF. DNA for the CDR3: TGTGCCAGTAGTATTGTAGTTGGAGCTGAAGCTTTCTTT.

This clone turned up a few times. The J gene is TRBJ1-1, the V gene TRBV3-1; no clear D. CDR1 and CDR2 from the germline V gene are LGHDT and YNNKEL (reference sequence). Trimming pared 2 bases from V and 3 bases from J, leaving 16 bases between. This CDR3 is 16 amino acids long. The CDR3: CASSQPLLGPYTEAFF. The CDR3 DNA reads TGTGCCAGCAGCCAACCCCTTCTCGGCCCTTACACTGAAGCTTTCTTT.

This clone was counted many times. CDR3 nucleotide sequence: TGCAGTGCTGCCCAAAGGAAGTCTTACGAGCAGTACTTC. It encodes CSAAQRKSYEQYF. V is TRBV20-1 and J is TRBJ2-7; D is unresolved. V was trimmed by 5 bases and J by 4 bases, leaving 15 bases between them. This CDR3 has 13 amino acids. Germline values: CDR1 DFQATT, CDR2 SNEGSKA (reference sequence).

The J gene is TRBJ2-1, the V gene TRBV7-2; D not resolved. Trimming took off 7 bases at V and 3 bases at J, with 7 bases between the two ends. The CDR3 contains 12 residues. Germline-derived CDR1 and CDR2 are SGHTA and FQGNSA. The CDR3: CASTASYNEQFF. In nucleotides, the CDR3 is TGTGCCAGCACAGCTAGCTACAATGAGCAGTTCTTC.

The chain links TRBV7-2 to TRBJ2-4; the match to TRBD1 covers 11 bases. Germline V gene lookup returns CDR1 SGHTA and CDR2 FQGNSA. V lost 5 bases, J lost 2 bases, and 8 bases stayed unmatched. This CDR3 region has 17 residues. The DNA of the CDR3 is TGTGCCAGCAGCCGGGTTAGGGACAGGGGGACCAAAAACATTCAGTACTTC. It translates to CASSRVRDRGTKNIQYF.

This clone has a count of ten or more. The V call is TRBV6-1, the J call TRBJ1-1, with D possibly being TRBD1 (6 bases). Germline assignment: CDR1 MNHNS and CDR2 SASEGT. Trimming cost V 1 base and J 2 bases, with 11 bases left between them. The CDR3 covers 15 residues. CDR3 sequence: CASSEGGQPNTEAFF. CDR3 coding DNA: TGTGCCAGCAGTGAAGGAGGACAGCCTAACACTGAAGCTTTCTTT.

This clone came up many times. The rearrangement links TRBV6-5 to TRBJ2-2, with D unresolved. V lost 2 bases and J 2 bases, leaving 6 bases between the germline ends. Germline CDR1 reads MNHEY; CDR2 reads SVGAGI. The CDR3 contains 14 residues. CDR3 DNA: TGTGCCAGCAGTTACGGTCTCAACACCGGGGAGCTGTTTTTT. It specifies CASSYGLNTGELFF.

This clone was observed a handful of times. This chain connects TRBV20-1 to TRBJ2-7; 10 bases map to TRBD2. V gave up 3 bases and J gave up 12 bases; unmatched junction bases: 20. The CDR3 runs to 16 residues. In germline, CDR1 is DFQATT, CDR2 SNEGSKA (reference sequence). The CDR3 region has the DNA TGCAGTGCTAGGAAACCGGGACTAGCGAAGGAGGCCACAGGGTACTTC. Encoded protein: CSARKPGLAKEATGYF.

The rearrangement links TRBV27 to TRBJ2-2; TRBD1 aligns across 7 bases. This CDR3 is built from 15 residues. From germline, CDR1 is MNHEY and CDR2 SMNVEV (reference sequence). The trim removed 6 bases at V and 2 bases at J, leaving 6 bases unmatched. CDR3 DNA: TGTGCCAGCAGGACCGGGACAGTTAACACCGGGGAGCTGTTTTTT. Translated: CASRTGTVNTGELFF.

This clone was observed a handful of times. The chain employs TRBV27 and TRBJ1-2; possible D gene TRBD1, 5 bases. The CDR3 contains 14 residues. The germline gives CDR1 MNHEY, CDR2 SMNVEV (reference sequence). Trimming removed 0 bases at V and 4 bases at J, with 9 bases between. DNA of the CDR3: TGTGCCAGCAGTTTATCGGGGACCACCTATGGCTACACCTTC. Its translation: CASSLSGTTYGYTF.

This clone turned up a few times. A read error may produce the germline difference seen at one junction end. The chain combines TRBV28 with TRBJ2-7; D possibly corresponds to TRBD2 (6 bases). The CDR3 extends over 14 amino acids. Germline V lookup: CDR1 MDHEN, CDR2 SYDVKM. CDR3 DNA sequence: TGTGCCAGCAGGGGAAGTGGGAGGACCCACGATCAGCACTTC. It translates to CASRGSGRTHDQHF.

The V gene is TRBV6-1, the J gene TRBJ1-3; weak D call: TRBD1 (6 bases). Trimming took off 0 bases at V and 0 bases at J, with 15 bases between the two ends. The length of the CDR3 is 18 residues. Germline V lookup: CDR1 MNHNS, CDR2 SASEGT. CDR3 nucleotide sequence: TGTGCCAGCAGTGAAGCCCTGGCAGGGGCGAGCTCTGGAAACACCATATATTTT. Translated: CASSEALAGASSGNTIYF.

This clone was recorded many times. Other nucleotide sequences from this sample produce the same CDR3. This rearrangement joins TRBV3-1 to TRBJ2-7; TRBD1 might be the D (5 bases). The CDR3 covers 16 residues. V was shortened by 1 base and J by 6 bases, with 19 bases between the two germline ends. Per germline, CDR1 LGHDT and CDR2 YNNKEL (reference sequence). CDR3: CASSQASSGLRGEQYF. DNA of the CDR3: TGTGCCAGCAGCCAAGCATCTTCAGGGCTCCGTGGCGAGCAGTACTTC.

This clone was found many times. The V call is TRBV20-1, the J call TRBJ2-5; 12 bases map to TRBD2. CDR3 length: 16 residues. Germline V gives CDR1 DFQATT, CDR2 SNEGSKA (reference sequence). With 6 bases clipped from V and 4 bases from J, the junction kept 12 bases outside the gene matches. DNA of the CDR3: TGCAGTGCCCTACGCCTAGCGGGAGGGCTCCGAGAGACCCAGTACTTC. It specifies CSALRLAGGLRETQYF.

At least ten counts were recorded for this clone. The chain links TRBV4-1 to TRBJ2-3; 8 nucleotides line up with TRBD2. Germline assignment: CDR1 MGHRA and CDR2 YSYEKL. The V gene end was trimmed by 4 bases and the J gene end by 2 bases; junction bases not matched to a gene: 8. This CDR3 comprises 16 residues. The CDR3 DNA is TGCGCCAGCAGCCCAGACCCGGGAGGGATCACAGATACGCAGTATTTT. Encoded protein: CASSPDPGGITDTQYF.

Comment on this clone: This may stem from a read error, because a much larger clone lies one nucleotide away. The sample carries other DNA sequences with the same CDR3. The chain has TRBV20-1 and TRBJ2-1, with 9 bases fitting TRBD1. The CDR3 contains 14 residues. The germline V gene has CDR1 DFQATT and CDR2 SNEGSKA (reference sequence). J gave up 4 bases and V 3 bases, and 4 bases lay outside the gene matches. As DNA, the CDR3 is TGCAGTGCTAGGGACAGGGGTTATTACAATGAGCAGTTCTTC. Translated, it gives CSARDRGYYNEQFF.

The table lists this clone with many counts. The CDR3 DNA follows: TGTGCCAGCGGACCAGGACATGAAGAGACCCAGTACTTC. Its translation: CASGPGHEETQYF. The chain links TRBV6-1 to TRBJ2-5, with D tentatively TRBD1 (5 bases). Trimming shortened V by 8 bases and J by 3 bases, and 13 bases separated the two germline ends. Germline CDR1 reads MNHNS; CDR2 reads SASEGT. The CDR3 consists of 13 residues.

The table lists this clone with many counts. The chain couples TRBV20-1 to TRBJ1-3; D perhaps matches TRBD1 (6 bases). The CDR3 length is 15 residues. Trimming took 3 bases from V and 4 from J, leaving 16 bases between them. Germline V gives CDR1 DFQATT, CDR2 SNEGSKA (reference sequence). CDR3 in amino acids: CSASRGIDGGNTIYF. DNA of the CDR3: TGCAGTGCTAGTAGGGGGATAGATGGCGGAAACACCATATATTTT.

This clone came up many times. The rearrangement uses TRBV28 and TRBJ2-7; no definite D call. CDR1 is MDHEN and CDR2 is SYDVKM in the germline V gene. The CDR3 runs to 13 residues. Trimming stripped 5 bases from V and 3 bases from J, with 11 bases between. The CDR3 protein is CASSQSPIYEQYF. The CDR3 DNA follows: TGTGCCAGCAGTCAAAGCCCAATCTACGAGCAGTACTTC.

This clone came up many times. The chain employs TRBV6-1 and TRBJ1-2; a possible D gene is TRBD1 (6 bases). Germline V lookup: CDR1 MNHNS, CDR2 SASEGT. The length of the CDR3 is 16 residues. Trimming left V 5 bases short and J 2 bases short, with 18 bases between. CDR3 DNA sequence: TGTGCCAGCAGTCCTTCGGGGGCAAGGAGGAACTATGGCTACACCTTC. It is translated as CASSPSGARRNYGYTF.

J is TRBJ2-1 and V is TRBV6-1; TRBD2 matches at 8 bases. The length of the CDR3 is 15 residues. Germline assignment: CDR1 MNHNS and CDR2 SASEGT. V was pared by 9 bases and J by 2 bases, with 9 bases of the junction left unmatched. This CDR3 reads CARCLASGPYNEQFF. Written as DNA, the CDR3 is TGTGCCAGGTGTTTAGCTAGCGGGCCCTACAATGAGCAGTTCTTC.

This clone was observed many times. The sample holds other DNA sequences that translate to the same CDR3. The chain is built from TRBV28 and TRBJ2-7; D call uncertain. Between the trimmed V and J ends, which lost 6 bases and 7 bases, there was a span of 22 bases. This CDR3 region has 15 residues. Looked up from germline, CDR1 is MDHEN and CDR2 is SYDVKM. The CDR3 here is CASSPSRAPRGEQYF. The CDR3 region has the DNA TGTGCCAGCAGCCCCAGCCGGGCCCCGAGAGGAGAGCAGTACTTC.